The source of this T cell receptor (beta chain) is a study of Ad26.COV2.S vaccination and SARS-CoV-2 variants. TCRdb's copy holds only in-frame clones and misses some; the assay was immunoSEQ multiplex PCR. The profile shows some 180,000 clones, approximately 88% of them singletons. Germline V gene data show CDR1 as MGHDK and CDR2 as SYGVNS. The CDR3 is made up of 17 amino acids. The V end was cut by 1 base, the J end by 2 bases, with 15 bases between. The sequencing used peripheral blood, collected after recovery from COVID-19. The V and J genes are TRBV25-1 and TRBJ2-1, with TRBD1 as a possible D gene (5 bases). The TCR originated in a human donor who had recovered from COVID-19. CDR3 sequence reads: CASSELGLFKTYNEQFF. CDR3 bases: TGTGCCAGCAGTGAATTGGGGCTATTCAAGACCTACAATGAGCAGTTCTTC.